This entry is about one T cell receptor (beta chain). Assay: immunoSEQ multiplex PCR; the TCRdb copy retains only in-frame clones and omits some. The sample carries over 65,000 clones, about 90% recorded once. This record comes from a study of OX40 agonist ivuxolimab in advanced cancers. Study at large: Patients were infused with ivuxolimab every 2 weeks at 0.01 to 10 mg/kg. The dose-escalation group included hepatocellular carcinoma, melanoma, renal cell carcinoma and head and neck cancer. Among those enrolled, mean age was roughly 62 years (range 23 to 79) and 75% to 85% were male.

This CDR3 region has 14 residues. CDR1 SGHRS and CDR2 YFSETQ come from the germline V gene. V was clipped by 1 base and J by 4 bases, with 11 bases between them. This receptor was obtained from an adult with an advanced solid tumor such as melanoma, head and neck, liver or kidney cancer. The chain couples TRBV5-1 to TRBJ2-5; D is uncertain. The sample here was CD4+ or CD8+ T cells sorted from blood, taken in a trial of the OX40 agonist ivuxolimab. The CDR3: CASSLKGPTETQYF. The CDR3 coding sequence is TGCGCCAGCAGCTTGAAAGGGCCGACAGAGACCCAGTACTTC. The full variable domain, with the rest looked up from reference TRBV5-1 and TRBJ2-5, is KAGVTQTPRYLIKTRGQQVTLSCSPISGHRSVSWYQQTPGQGLQFLFEYFSETQRNKGNFPGRFSGRQFSNSRSEMNVSTLELGDSALYLCASSLKGPTETQYFGPGTRLLVL.